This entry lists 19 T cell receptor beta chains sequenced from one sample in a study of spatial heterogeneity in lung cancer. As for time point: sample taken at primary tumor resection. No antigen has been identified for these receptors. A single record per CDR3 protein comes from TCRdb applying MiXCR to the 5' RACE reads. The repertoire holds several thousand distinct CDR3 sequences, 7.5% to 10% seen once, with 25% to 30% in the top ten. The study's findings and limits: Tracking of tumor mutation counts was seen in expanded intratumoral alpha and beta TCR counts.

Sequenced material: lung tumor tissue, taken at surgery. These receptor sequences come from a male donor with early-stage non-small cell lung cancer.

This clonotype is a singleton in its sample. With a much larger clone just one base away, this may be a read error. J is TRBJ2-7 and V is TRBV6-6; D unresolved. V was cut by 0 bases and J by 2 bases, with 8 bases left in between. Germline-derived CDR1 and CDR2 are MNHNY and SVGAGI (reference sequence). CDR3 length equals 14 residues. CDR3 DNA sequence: TGTGCCAGCAGTTACTCCAAGACAACCTACGAGCAGTACTTC. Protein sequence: CASSYSKTTYEQYF.

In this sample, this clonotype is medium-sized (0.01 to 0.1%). The CDR3: CASSQLRTGLNSPLHF. Here the CDR3 DNA reads TGTGCCAGCAGTCAACTCAGGACAGGATTAAATTCACCCCTCCACTTT. The V gene is TRBV6-5, the J gene TRBJ1-6, with 7 nucleotides matching TRBD1. CDR1 is MNHEY and CDR2 is SVGAGI in the germline V gene. After removal of 5 bases from V and 7 bases from J, the junction contained 11 bases not matched to a gene. The CDR3 covers 16 residues.

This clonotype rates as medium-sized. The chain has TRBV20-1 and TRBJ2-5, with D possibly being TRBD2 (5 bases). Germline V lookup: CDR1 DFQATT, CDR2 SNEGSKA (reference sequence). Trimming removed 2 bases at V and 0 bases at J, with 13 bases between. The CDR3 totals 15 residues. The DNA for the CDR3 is TGCAGTGCTAGACCGACTACTCCGTACCAAGAGACCCAGTACTTC. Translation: CSARPTTPYQETQYF.

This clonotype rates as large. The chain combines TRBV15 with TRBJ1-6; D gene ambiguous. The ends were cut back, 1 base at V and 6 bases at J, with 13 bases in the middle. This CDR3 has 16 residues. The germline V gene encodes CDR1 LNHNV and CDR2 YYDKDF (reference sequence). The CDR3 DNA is TGTGCCACCAGCAGAGTCCGGGCTTCAGTTAATTCACCCCTCCACTTT. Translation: CATSRVRASVNSPLHF.

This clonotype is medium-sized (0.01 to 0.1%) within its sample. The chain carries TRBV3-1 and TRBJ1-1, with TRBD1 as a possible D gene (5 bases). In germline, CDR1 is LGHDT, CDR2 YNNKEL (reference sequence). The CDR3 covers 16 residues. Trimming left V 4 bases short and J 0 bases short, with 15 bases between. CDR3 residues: CASSPLTGPLNTEAFF. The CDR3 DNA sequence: TGTGCCAGCAGCCCTTTAACAGGACCGTTGAACACTGAAGCTTTCTTT.

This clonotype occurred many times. The CDR3 loop is CASSLGQGGTGELFF. The CDR3 DNA sequence: TGTGCCAGCAGCTTGGGACAGGGTGGAACCGGGGAGCTGTTTTTT. This chain connects TRBV5-4 to TRBJ2-2; 7 positions match TRBD1. This CDR3 region has 15 residues. The V gene's germline CDR1 is SGHNT and CDR2 YYREEE (reference sequence). The junction had 4 bases not matched to a gene; V was cut back by 0 bases and J by 5 bases.

For the CDR3, the DNA is TGTGCCAGCTCACCACGTACAGGGTTCGCATGGACTGAAGCTTTCTTT. Translating it yields CASSPRTGFAWTEAFF. The chain uses TRBV18 and TRBJ1-1; possibly TRBD1 for D (6 bases). Per the germline V gene, CDR1 is KGHSH and CDR2 is LQKENI. Trimming left V 1 base short and J 5 bases short, with 17 bases between. The CDR3 is 16 amino acids.

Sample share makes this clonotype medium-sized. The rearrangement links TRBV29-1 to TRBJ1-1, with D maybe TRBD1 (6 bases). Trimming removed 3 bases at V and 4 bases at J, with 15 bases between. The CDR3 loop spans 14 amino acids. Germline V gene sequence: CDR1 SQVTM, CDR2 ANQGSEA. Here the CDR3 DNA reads TGCAGCGTTGACTTACAGGGCGCAGGCACTGAAGCTTTCTTT. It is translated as CSVDLQGAGTEAFF.

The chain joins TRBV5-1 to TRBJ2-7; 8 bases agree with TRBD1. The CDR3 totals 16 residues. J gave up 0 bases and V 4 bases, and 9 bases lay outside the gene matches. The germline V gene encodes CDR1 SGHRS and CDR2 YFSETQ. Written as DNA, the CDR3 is TGCGCCAGCAGCCCGAGGGACAGGACGAGCTCCTACGAGCAGTACTTC. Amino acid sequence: CASSPRDRTSSYEQYF.

DNA for the CDR3: TGCAGTGCTAGAGAGCTAAAGGGGGCAGGAGATACGCAGTATTTT. Its protein product is CSARELKGAGDTQYF. This chain links TRBV20-1 with TRBJ2-3; 7 bases match TRBD1. CDR1 and CDR2 from the germline V gene are DFQATT and SNEGSKA (reference sequence). With 0 bases clipped from V and 5 bases from J, the junction kept 8 bases outside the gene matches. This CDR3 region has 15 residues.

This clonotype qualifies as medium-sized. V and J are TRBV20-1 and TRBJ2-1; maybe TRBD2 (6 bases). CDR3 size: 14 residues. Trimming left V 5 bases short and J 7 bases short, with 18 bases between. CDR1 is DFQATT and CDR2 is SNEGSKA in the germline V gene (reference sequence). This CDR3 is CSAPGTAFENEQFF. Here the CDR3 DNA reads TGCAGTGCTCCGGGGACTGCGTTTGAGAATGAGCAGTTCTTC.

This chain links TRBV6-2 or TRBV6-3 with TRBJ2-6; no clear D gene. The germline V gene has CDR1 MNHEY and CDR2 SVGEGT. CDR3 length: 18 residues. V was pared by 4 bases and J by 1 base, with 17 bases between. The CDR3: CASSSPLGVSSGANVLTF. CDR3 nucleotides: TGTGCCAGCAGTTCCCCTCTGGGCGTCTCGTCTGGGGCCAACGTCCTGACTTTC.

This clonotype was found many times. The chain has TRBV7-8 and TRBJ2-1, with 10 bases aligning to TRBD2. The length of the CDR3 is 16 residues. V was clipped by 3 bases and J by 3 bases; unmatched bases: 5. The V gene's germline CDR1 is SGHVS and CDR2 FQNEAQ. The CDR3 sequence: CASSFQLAGDYNEQFF. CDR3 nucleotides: TGTGCCAGCAGCTTTCAGCTAGCGGGAGACTACAATGAGCAGTTCTTC.

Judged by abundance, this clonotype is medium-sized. CDR3 nucleotide sequence: TGTGCCAGCAGTTTGGCGGGGGAGACCCAGTACTTC. Protein sequence: CASSLAGETQYF. The genes are TRBV6-5 and TRBJ2-5; D is perhaps TRBD2 (6 bases). Germline V gives CDR1 MNHEY, CDR2 SVGAGI. V was shortened by 4 bases and J by 5 bases, with 8 bases between the two germline ends. This CDR3 has 12 amino acids.

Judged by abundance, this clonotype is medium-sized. The CDR3 region is CACTGNYGYTF. CDR3 nucleotide sequence: TGTGCCTGTACAGGGAACTATGGCTACACCTTC. The rearrangement joins TRBV30 to TRBJ1-2; perhaps TRBD1 as D (6 bases). This CDR3 spans 11 amino acids. From germline, CDR1 is GTSNPN and CDR2 SVGIG (reference sequence). V lost 6 bases and J 2 bases, leaving 7 bases between the germline ends.

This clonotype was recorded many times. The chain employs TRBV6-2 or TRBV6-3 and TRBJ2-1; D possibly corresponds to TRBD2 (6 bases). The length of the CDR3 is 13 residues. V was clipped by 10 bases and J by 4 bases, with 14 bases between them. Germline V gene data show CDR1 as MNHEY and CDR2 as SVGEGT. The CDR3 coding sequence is TGTGCCACCCTGGGGGGAGTATACAATGAGCAGTTCTTC. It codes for CATLGGVYNEQFF.

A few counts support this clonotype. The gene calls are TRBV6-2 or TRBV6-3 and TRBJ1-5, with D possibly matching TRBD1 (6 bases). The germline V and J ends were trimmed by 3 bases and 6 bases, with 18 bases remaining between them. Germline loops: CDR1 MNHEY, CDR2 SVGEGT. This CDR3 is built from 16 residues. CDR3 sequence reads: CASSYGGGRVSQPQHF. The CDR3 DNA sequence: TGTGCCAGCAGTTATGGTGGGGGGCGCGTATCTCAGCCCCAGCATTTT.

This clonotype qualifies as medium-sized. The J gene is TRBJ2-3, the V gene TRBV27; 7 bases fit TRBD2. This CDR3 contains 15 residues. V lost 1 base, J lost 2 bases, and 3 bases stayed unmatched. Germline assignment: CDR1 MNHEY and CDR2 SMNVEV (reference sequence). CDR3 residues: CASSLFAGVTDTQYF. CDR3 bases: TGTGCCAGCAGTTTATTTGCGGGAGTCACAGATACGCAGTATTTT.

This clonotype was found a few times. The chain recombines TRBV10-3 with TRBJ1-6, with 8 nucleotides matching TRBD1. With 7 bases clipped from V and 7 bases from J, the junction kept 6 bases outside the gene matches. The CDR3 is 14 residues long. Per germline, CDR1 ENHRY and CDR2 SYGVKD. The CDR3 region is CAINPGGQNSPLHF. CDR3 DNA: TGTGCCATCAACCCAGGGGGCCAAAATTCACCCCTCCACTTT.